The present T cell receptor beta chain was sequenced within a study of cytomegalovirus exposure and HLA in healthy donors. Overall study results and limits: In most subjects, TCR beta sequences reportedly gave accurate predictions of HLA-A and HLA-B alleles. Equally common other TCR beta chains were less clonally expanded than HLA-associated ones, a later analysis found. In an earlier analysis, in under 700 donors, most V segments appeared productive either ~87% or ~30% of the time.

PCR primers comprised 60 Vbeta and 13 Jbeta primers. Assay: immunoSEQ multiplex PCR; the TCRdb copy retains only in-frame clones and omits some. The sample consists of more than 100,000 clones, 80% of them appearing once. Germline CDR1 is GTSNPN and CDR2 is SVGIG (reference sequence). 14 amino acids form the CDR3, both terminal residues included. As for this clone: Its cognate antigen is unknown. Since no conserved phenylalanine or tryptophan closes the CDR3, a read error is the likely cause. No DNA is shown, since the ends of the CDR3 on it are uncertain; the CDR3 is the one TCRdb lists.

Sample: PBMCs. V is TRBV30 and J is TRBJ1-1; TRBD1, the table's D call, lacks a check against the DNA. The receptor was derived from a man in his forties in good health and CMV-seronegative. The CDR3 sequence: CAWTQGTGAFAALV.